What follows describes a single TCR beta chain. Antigen specificity is unknown. These data come from a study of OX40 agonist ivuxolimab in advanced cancers. Study summary: Therapy given before enrollment (anti-PD-1, anti-PD-L1 or anti-CTLA-4) was allowed, and around 40% had some.

Sequencing used immunoSEQ multiplex PCR; TCRdb keeps in-frame clones, though not all of them. The data show tens of thousands of clones, with around four fifths seen just once and approximately 7% held by the top ten. Trimming took 2 bases from V and 4 from J, leaving 13 bases between them. Germline V gives CDR1 MNHNS, CDR2 SASEGT. This CDR3 is 15 amino acids long. Study observations and caveats: More expanded clones were seen, on average, in CD8+ T cells than in CD4+. Antigen specificity remained undetermined for the expanded peripheral T cells.

This sample comprised CD4+ or CD8+ T cells sorted from blood, obtained in a trial of the OX40 agonist ivuxolimab. V usage is TRBV6-1 and J usage is TRBJ2-3; no clear D. The sequence came from an adult with an advanced solid tumor such as melanoma, head and neck, liver or kidney cancer. CDR3 sequence (DNA): TGTGCCAGCAGTGAAATGCGGCAGCCTGCAGATACGCAGTATTTT. It specifies CASSEMRQPADTQYF.